The following is a T cell receptor beta chain sequence with its context. In the original workflow: Nucleated cell counts were estimated from reference gene primer amplification. Measured with immunoSEQ multiplex PCR; TCRdb has only the in-frame clones, and not every one. V, J and clone size are those of that table, while D and trimming were read from the DNA. Counted here are some 530,000 clones, roughly nine tenths occurring once; the ten biggest clones make up 6.5% to 8.5%. Adults between about 18 and 89 years of age took part from about two dozen US areas. These data belong to a study of blood T cell repertoires in COVID-19. The sequencing input was PBMCs or T cells enriched from blood (not recorded which). This clonotype was sampled from a woman aged 55-70 years who had recovered from COVID-19.

CDR3 region: CASGGTGDGNSPLHF. CDR3 in DNA: TGTGCCAGCGGGGGGACAGGGGATGGAAATTCACCCCTCCACTTT. The chain joins TRBV7-9 to TRBJ1-6; TRBD1 agrees at 10 bases. The CDR3 length is 15 residues. With V trimmed by 8 bases and J by 7 bases, 8 bases remained unmatched. Per germline, CDR1 SEHNR and CDR2 FQNEAQ (reference sequence). The complete variable domain, with remaining parts taken from reference TRBV7-9 and TRBJ1-6, reads DTGVSQNPRHKITKRGQNVTFRCDPISEHNRLYWYRQTLGQGPEFLTYFQNEAQLEKSRLLSDRFSAERPKGSFSTLEIQRTEQGDSAMYLCASGGTGDGNSPLHFGNGTRLTVT.